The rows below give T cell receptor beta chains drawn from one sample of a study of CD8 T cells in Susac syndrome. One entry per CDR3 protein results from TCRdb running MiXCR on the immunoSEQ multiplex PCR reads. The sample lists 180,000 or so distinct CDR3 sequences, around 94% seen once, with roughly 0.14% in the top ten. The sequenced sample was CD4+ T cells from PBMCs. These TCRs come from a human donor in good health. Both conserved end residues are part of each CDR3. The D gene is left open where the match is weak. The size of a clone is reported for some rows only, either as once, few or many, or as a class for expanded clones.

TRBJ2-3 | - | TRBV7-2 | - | CASSLYLSTDTQYF | TGTGCCAGCAGCTTGTATCTAAGCACAGATACGCAGTATTTT
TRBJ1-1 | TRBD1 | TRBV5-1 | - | CASSPGTGTQAFF | TGCGCCAGCAGCCCCGGGACAGGGACGCAGGCTTTCTTT
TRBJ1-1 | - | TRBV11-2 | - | CASSLETVNTEAFF | TGTGCCAGCAGCTTAGAGACGGTTAACACTGAAGCTTTCTTT
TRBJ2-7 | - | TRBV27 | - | CASSLMHEQYF | TGTGCCAGCAGTTTGATGCACGAGCAGTACTTC
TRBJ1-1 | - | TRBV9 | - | CASSVGIPGEAFF | TGTGCCAGCAGCGTAGGAATTCCAGGAGAAGCTTTCTTT
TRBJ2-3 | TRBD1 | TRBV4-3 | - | CASSILQGGGDTQYF | TGCGCCAGCAGCATCTTACAGGGGGGTGGAGATACGCAGTATTTT
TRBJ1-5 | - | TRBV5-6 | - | CASSLDRLNQPQHF | TGTGCCAGCAGCTTGGATCGGCTCAATCAGCCCCAGCATTTT
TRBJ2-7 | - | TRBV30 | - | CACKGGVEQYF | TGTGCCTGCAAGGGAGGCGTCGAGCAGTACTTC
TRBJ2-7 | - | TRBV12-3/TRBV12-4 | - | CASSLSGEQYF | TGTGCCAGCAGTCTCAGCGGCGAGCAGTACTTC
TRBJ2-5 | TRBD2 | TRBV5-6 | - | CASSKTSEVETQYF | TGTGCCAGCAGCAAGACTAGCGAGGTGGAGACCCAGTACTTC
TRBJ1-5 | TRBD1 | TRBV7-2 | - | CASSSVGQFNQPQHF | TGTGCCAGCAGCTCGGTGGGACAGTTCAATCAGCCCCAGCATTTT
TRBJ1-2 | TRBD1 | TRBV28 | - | CASRPTGGHGYTF | TGTGCCAGCAGACCTACAGGGGGCCATGGCTACACCTTC
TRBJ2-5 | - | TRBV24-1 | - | CATSDPRSRGGETQYF | TGTGCCACCAGTGATCCTCGGAGCCGAGGGGGAGAGACCCAGTACTTC
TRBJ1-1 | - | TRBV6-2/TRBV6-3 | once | CASSSAGTRFAEAFF | TGTGCCAGCAGTTCTGCCGGGACCCGATTCGCTGAAGCTTTCTTT
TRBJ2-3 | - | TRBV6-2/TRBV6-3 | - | CASSPSTGRNTDTQYF | TGTGCCAGCAGTCCCTCGACAGGACGGAACACAGATACGCAGTATTTT
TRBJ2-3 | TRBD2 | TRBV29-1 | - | CSVDISGGARTQYF | TGCAGCGTTGATATTAGCGGGGGGGCTCGTACGCAGTATTTT
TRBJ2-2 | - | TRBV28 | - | CASTHGGRGATGELFF | TGTGCCAGCACCCACGGGGGAAGGGGCGCCACCGGGGAGCTGTTTTTT
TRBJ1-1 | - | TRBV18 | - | CASSPNQGLRAEAFF | TGTGCCAGCTCACCAAATCAGGGGTTAAGGGCTGAAGCTTTCTTT
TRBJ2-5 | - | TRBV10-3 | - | CAISESDSKETQYF | TGTGCCATCAGTGAGTCGGACAGCAAAGAGACCCAGTACTTC
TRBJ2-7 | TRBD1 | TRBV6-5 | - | CASSYTTRTGGNLYF | TGTGCCAGCAGTTACACCACGAGGACAGGGGGCAATCTGTACTTC
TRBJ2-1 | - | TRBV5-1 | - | CASSSHGGLSDEQFF | TGCGCCAGCAGCTCTCATGGGGGATTGTCGGATGAGCAGTTCTTC
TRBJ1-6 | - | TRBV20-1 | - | CSAPLQGFITPLHF | TGCAGTGCTCCCCTCCAGGGGTTTATTACACCCCTCCACTTT
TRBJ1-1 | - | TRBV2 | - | CASGGSTEAFF | TGTGCCAGCGGAGGTAGCACTGAAGCTTTCTTT
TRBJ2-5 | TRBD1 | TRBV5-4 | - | CASSLGGGGQETQYF | TGTGCCAGCAGCTTGGGAGGGGGCGGCCAAGAGACCCAGTACTTC
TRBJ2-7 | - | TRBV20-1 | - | CSARGQTVPYEQYF | TGCAGTGCTAGAGGGCAGACTGTCCCTTACGAGCAGTACTTC
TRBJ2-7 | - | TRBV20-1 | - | CSATGHTYEQYF | TGCAGTGCTACAGGGCATACCTACGAGCAGTACTTC
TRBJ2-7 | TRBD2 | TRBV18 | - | CASSPVGGMVEQYF | TGTGCCAGCTCACCAGTCGGGGGGATGGTTGAGCAGTACTTC
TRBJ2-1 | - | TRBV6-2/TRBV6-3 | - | CASSLVQEQFF | TGTGCCAGCAGTTTGGTCCAGGAGCAGTTCTTC
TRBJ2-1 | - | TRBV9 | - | CASSVSGQGGSEQFF | TGTGCCAGCAGCGTTAGTGGACAAGGAGGGTCGGAGCAGTTCTTC
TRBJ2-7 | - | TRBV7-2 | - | CASSLRKEQYF | TGTGCCAGCAGCCTCCGGAAGGAGCAGTACTTC
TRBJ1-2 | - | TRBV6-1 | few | CASSDGQARGYTF | TGTGCCAGCAGTGACGGCCAGGCGCGGGGCTACACCTTC
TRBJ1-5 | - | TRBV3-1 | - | CASSPASDWQPQHF | TGTGCCAGCAGCCCCGCAAGCGACTGGCAGCCCCAGCATTTT
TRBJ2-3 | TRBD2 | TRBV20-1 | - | CSVKAGASTDTQYF | TGCAGTGTTAAAGCGGGGGCTAGCACAGATACGCAGTATTTT
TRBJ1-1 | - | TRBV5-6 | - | CASSRTHEAFF | TGTGCCAGCAGCCGGACCCATGAAGCTTTCTTT
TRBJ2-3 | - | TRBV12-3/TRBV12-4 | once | CASSLPGNTQYF | TGTGCCAGCAGTCTCCCCGGCAATACGCAGTATTTT
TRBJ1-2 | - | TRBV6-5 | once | CASSSDANYGYTF | TGTGCCAGCTCATCTGACGCTAACTATGGCTACACCTTC
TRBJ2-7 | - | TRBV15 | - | CATSRDHMSSYEQYF | TGTGCCACCAGCAGAGATCACATGAGCTCCTACGAGCAGTACTTC
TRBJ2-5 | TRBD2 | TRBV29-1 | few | CSVDHGRGGRETQYF | TGCAGCGTTGATCATGGGCGGGGGGGCCGAGAGACCCAGTACTTC
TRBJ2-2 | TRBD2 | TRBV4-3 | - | CASSQGGAGGGAGELFF | TGCGCCAGCAGCCAAGGGGGCGCGGGAGGAGGGGCCGGGGAGCTGTTTTTT
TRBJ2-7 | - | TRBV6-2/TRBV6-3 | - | CASTSGRSKYEQYF | TGTGCCAGCACTTCGGGACGGTCCAAATACGAGCAGTACTTC
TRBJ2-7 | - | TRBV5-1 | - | CASSPDRTYEQYF | TGCGCCAGCAGCCCGGACAGAACCTACGAGCAGTACTTC
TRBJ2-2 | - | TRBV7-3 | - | CASSFTPDRNTGELFF | TGTGCCAGCAGCTTTACTCCCGACAGGAACACCGGGGAGCTGTTTTTT
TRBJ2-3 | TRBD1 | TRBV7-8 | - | CASSWDRDTDTQYF | TGTGCCAGCAGCTGGGACAGGGACACAGATACGCAGTATTTT
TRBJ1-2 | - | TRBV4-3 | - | CASSQVFRAENGYTF | TGCGCCAGCAGCCAAGTCTTCAGGGCGGAGAATGGCTACACCTTC
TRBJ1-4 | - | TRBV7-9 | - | CASSGLGGTNEKLFF | TGTGCCAGCAGCGGCCTGGGGGGAACTAATGAAAAACTGTTTTTT
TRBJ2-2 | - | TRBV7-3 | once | CASSLLGQNTGELFF | TGTGCCAGCAGCTTACTAGGACAGAACACCGGGGAGCTGTTTTTT
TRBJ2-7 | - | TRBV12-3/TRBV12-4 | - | CASSLVGRTSYEQYF | TGTGCCAGCAGTTTGGTAGGTAGGACCTCCTACGAGCAGTACTTC
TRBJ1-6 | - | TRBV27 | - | CASSPVGSYNSPLHF | TGTGCCAGCAGTCCCGTGGGGTCCTATAATTCACCCCTCCACTTT
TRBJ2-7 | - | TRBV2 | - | CASSASSYEQYF | TGTGCCAGCAGTGCTAGCTCCTACGAGCAGTACTTC
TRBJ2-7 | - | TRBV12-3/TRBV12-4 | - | CASSLLIRTEQYF | TGTGCCAGCAGTTTACTGATTAGGACCGAGCAGTACTTC
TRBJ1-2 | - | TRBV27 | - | CASSWRQNYGYTF | TGTGCCAGCAGTTGGCGACAGAACTATGGCTACACCTTC
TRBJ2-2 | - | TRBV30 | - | CASQRRANTGELFF | TGTGCCTCCCAGCGGAGGGCGAACACCGGGGAGCTGTTTTTT
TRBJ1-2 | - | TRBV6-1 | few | CASRPDSLGIYGYTF | TGTGCCAGCAGACCCGACAGCCTGGGGATCTATGGCTACACCTTC